The T cell receptor (beta chain) under discussion was sequenced for a study of post-analysis software for immune sequencing data. Carried by the TCR beta cDNA libraries were unique molecular identifiers. Using its own MiXCR run on the PCR reads, TCRdb lists one record per CDR3 protein. The table lists 250,000 to 300,000 distinct CDR3 sequences, roughly a third of them singletons. Study observations and caveats: When compared against controls, multiple sclerosis patients showed significantly lower normalized Chao1 diversity.

Concerning this clonotype itself: The antigen is not known.

The material sequenced was blood. This TCR was sampled from a girl aged 10 to 17 with multiple sclerosis.

CDR3 in DNA: TGTGCCAGCCGAGGGCGGGGAACAGGCTTGGGTTCACCCCTCCACTTT. It is translated as CASRGRGTGLGSPLHF. The J gene is TRBJ1-6, the V gene TRBV7-2; maybe TRBD1 (5 bases). This CDR3 has 16 amino acids. The germline V gene encodes CDR1 SGHTA and CDR2 FQGNSA. V was clipped by 8 bases and J by 9 bases, with 23 bases between them.